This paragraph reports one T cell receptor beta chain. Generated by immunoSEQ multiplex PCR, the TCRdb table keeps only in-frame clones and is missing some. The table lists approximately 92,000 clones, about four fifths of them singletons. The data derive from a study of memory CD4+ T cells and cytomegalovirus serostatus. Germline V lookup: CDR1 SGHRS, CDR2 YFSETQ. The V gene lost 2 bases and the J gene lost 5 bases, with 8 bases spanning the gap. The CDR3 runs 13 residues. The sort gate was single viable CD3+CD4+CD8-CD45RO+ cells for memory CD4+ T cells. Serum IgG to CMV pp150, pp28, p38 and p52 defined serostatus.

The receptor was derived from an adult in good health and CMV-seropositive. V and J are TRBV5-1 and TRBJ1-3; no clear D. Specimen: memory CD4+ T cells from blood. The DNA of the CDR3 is TGCGCCAGCAGCTTTGACGCCAGAAACACCATATATTTT. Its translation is CASSFDARNTIYF.